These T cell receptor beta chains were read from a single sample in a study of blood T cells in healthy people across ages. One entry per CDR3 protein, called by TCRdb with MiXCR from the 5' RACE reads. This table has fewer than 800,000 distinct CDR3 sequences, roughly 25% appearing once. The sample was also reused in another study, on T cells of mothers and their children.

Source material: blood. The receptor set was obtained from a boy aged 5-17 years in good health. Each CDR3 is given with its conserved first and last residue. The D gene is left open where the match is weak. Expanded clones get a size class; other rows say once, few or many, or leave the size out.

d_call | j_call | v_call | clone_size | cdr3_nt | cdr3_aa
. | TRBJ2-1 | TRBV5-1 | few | TGCGCCAGCAGTAGGGACCTGGCTTATGAGCAGTTCTTC | CASSRDLAYEQFF
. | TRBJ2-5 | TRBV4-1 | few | TGCGCCAGCATGGCGCTCCTAAACCGACAAGAGACCCAGTACTTC | CASMALLNRQETQYF
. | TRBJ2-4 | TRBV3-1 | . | TGTGCCAGCAGCCAAGTGGGGGGTCTCACTGACATTCAGTACTTC | CASSQVGGLTDIQYF
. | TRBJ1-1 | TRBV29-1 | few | TGCAGCGTTGACGGTGGCACTGAAGCTTTCTTT | CSVDGGTEAFF
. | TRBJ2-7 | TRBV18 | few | TGTGCCAGCTCACCAAGACAGGACACCTACGAGCAGTACTTC | CASSPRQDTYEQYF
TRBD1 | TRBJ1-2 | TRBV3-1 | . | TGTGCCAGCAGCCATAGGGACAGTAGCTATGGCCACACCTTC | CASSHRDSSYGHTF
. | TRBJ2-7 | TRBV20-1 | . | TGCAGTGCTAGAGCGGTGGGACTCTCCTACGAGCAGTACTTC | CSARAVGLSYEQYF
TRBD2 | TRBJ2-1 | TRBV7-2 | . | TGTGCCAGCAGCCGCCAACTAGCGGGGTCCTACAATGAGCAGTTCTTC | CASSRQLAGSYNEQFF
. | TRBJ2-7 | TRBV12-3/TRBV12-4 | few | TGTGCCAGCAGTTTAGCAGGAAGCAGGGGATCCTACGAGCAGTACTTC | CASSLAGSRGSYEQYF
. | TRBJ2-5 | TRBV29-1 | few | TGCAGCGTTGTGACAGTCCTCCGGGGGACCCAGTACTTC | CSVVTVLRGTQYF
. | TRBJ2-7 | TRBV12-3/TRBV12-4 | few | TGTGCCACCTCAGAGGGGGGCTCAACCTACGAGCAGTACTTC | CATSEGGSTYEQYF
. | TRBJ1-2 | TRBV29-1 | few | TGCAGCGTTGAGGGACAACCAAACTATGGCTACACCTTC | CSVEGQPNYGYTF
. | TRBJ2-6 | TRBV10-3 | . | TGTGCCATCAGTGACTCCGACAGGTCGTACTCTGGGGCCAACGTCCTGACTTTC | CAISDSDRSYSGANVLTF
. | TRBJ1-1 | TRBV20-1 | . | TGCAGTGCTGAAGGACGGGAGAACACTGAAGCTTTCTTT | CSAEGRENTEAFF
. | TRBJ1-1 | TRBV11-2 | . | TGTGCCAGCAGCCAAAGTTCTTGGTGGGAATCGAACGCTGAAGCTTTCTTT | CASSQSSWWESNAEAFF
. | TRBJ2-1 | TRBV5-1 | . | TGCGCCAGCAGCTTGGTTCGCGGGACGGATCACAATGAGCAGTTCTTC | CASSLVRGTDHNEQFF
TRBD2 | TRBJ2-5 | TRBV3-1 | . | TGTGCCAGCAGCCAAGCCGGGACTAGCGGGGCCCCGTTCTTC | CASSQAGTSGAPFF
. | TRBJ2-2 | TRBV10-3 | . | TGTGCCATCAAGTTGGAGGGGCTGGGGACCGGGGAGCTGTTTTTT | CAIKLEGLGTGELFF
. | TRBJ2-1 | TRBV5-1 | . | TGCGCCAGCAGCCGCCTAGGGGGGGCTTCTGGGAATGAGCAGTTCTTC | CASSRLGGASGNEQFF
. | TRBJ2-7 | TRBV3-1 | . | TGTGCCAGCAGCCAAGTGGACTTTGGCGAGCAGTACTTC | CASSQVDFGEQYF
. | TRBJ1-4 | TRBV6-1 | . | TGTGCCAGCAGTGACGGATATCGGACTAATGAAAAACTGTTTTTT | CASSDGYRTNEKLFF
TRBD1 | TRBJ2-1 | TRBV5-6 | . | TGTGCCAGTACAAAAGGGACAGGGTATGACAATGAGCAGTTCTTC | CASTKGTGYDNEQFF
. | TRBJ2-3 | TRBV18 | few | TGTGCCAGCTCACCACCCGGGAGATTTAGCACAGATACGCAGTATTTT | CASSPPGRFSTDTQYF
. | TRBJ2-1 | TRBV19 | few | TGTGCCAGTAGTAACGTGGGGGAGCAGTTCTTC | CASSNVGEQFF
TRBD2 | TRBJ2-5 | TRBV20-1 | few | TGCAGTGCGGTACCGGGAGGAGGGCTAGAGACCCAGTACTTC | CSAVPGGGLETQYF
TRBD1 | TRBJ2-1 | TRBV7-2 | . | TGTGCCAGCAGCTTAGGTCGCGGCAGGGGGCCGGGTGAGCAGTTCTTC | CASSLGRGRGPGEQFF
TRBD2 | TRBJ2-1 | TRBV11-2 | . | TGTGCCAGCTTAAATCCCCTGGCGGGAGAGGCGTTCTTC | CASLNPLAGEAFF
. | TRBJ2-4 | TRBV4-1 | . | TGCGCCAGCAGCCCCCTGACCTCCGAGAGCAAAAACATTCAGTACTTC | CASSPLTSESKNIQYF
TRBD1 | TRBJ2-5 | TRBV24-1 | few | TGTGCCACCAGTGACCGGGACAGGGGATGGGAGACCCAGTACTTC | CATSDRDRGWETQYF
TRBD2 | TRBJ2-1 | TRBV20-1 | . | TGCAGTGCGCTTACTAGCGGAAGCTCCTACAATGAGCAGTTCTTC | CSALTSGSSYNEQFF
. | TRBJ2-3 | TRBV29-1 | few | TGCAGCGTTGAGGACAGCAGGACAGATACGCAGTATTTT | CSVEDSRTDTQYF
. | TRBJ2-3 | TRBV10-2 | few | TGCGCCAGCAGTGAGTCCGCTAGCAGAGCGTCTAGCACAGATACGCAGTATTTT | CASSESASRASSTDTQYF
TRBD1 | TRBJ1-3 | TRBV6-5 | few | TGTGCCAGCAGTTACTTATTCCCGGGGACAGGGGAGTGGAACACCATATATTTT | CASSYLFPGTGEWNTIYF
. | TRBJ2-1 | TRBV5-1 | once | TGCGCCAGCAGCTTGGCCCCAGGGAATCGGAATGAGCAGTTCTTC | CASSLAPGNRNEQFF
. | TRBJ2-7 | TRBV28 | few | TGTGCCAGCAGTGCGTCCGGGACGGTCACCTACGAGCAGTACTTC | CASSASGTVTYEQYF
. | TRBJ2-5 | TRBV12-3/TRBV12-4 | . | TGTGCCAGCAGTTTAGCCGGATCGCCAGGGACCCAGTACTTC | CASSLAGSPGTQYF
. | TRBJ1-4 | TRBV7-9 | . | TGTGCCAGCAGCTTGGGGGGCTCGGAAGAAAAACTGTTTTTT | CASSLGGSEEKLFF
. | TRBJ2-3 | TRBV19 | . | TGTGCCAGTAGTATCCGGGGGTACACAGATACGCAGTATTTT | CASSIRGYTDTQYF
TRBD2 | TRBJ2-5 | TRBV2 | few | TGTGCCAGCAGTGTGCCTAGCGGGGGTGAGACCCAGTACTTC | CASSVPSGGETQYF
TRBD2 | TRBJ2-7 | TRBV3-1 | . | TGTGCCAGCAGCCTCGGACTAGCGGGTGAAATCTCCTACGAGCAGTACTTC | CASSLGLAGEISYEQYF
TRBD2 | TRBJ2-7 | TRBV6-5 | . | TGTGCCAGCAGTTCTTTACCGGGACTAGCGGGAGTTTACGAGCAGTACTTC | CASSSLPGLAGVYEQYF
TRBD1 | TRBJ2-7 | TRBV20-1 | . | TGCAGTGCTCACGGGGGGGGGACAGGGGACGAGCAGTACTTC | CSAHGGGTGDEQYF